The 14 T cell receptor beta chains listed next were all sequenced from one sample in a study of human versus mouse CDR3 diversity and MHC coevolution. Profiling relied on immunoSEQ multiplex PCR, and the TCRdb table lists in-frame clones only, not all of them. This table holds tens of thousands of clones, over 90% found once. The specimen sequenced was naive CD4+ T cells from blood. Subset noted: CD45RO-negative CD62L-positive naive CD4 T cells. These receptors were taken from a person between 55 and 69 years old in good health.

This clone was detected only once. The chain links TRBV5-1 to TRBJ2-3; tentatively, D is TRBD1 (5 bases). Germline assignment: CDR1 SGHRS and CDR2 YFSETQ. V lost 5 bases and J lost 0, with 13 bases in between. The CDR3 is 15 residues long. The CDR3 sequence is CASSNQGSSTDTQYF. CDR3 bases: TGCGCCAGCAGTAACCAGGGCTCTAGCACAGATACGCAGTATTTT.

A single count supports this clone. This chain joins TRBV5-1 and TRBJ2-1, with 7 bases aligning to TRBD2. The CDR3 is 13 residues long. The V segment lost 6 bases and the J segment 5 bases; nucleotides outside the gene matches: 5. Germline loops: CDR1 SGHRS, CDR2 YFSETQ. The CDR3 DNA follows: TGCGCCAGCAACCGACTAGCTGACAATGAGCAGTTCTTC. It encodes CASNRLADNEQFF.

The rearrangement uses TRBV30 and TRBJ2-7, with TRBD2 identical over 12 bases. This CDR3 comprises 13 residues. V shed 8 bases and J 6 bases; nucleotides not matched to a gene: 8. Germline V gives CDR1 GTSNPN, CDR2 SVGIG (reference sequence). The CDR3, as DNA: TGTGCCCAGGGGCTAGCGGGAGGGGCCGAGCAGTACTTC. Its translation is CAQGLAGGAEQYF.

The rearrangement links TRBV7-2 to TRBJ2-3, with 14 nucleotides matching TRBD2. Germline CDR1 SGHTA, CDR2 FQGNSA. This CDR3 region has 20 residues. The V and J ends lost 0 bases and 0 bases, in that order; junction bases with no gene match: 8. Here the CDR3 reads CASSLARTSGRRHSTDTQYF. The DNA of the CDR3 is TGTGCCAGCAGCTTAGCGCGGACTAGCGGGAGGCGGCATAGCACAGATACGCAGTATTTT.

The chain couples TRBV6-1 to TRBJ2-7, with TRBD2 identical over 9 bases. The V and J ends lost 4 bases and 6 bases, in that order; junction bases with no gene match: 4. The germline V gene encodes CDR1 MNHNS and CDR2 SASEGT. This CDR3 has 13 amino acids. As DNA, the CDR3 is TGTGCCAGCAGTGTTGAGCGGGAGGCCGAGCAGTACTTC. It encodes CASSVEREAEQYF.

This chain uses TRBV11-2 with TRBJ2-5; 7 bases are shared with TRBD1. This CDR3 contains 14 residues. Trimming took 5 bases from V and 2 from J; bases not matched to a gene: 5. Germline CDR1 and CDR2: SGHAT and FQNNGV. CDR3 sequence reads: CASSPRTGQETQYF. CDR3 nucleotides: TGTGCCAGCAGCCCCCGGACAGGTCAAGAGACCCAGTACTTC.

V usage is TRBV6-1 and J usage is TRBJ2-7; TRBD1 matches at 10 bases. The V segment lost 6 bases and the J segment 3 bases; nucleotides outside the gene matches: 5. The length of the CDR3 is 14 residues. In germline, CDR1 is MNHNS, CDR2 SASEGT. DNA of the CDR3: TGTGCCAGCAGCGCCGGGACAGGGGTCTACGAGCAGTACTTC. It yields the protein CASSAGTGVYEQYF.

The chain employs TRBV5-4 and TRBJ2-7, with D possibly being TRBD2 (6 bases). Between the trimmed V and J ends, which lost 0 bases and 7 bases, there was a span of 8 bases. The CDR3 has 12 residues. Germline CDR1 is SGHNT and CDR2 is YYREEE (reference sequence). The CDR3 bases are TGTGCCAGCAGCTTGGACGGGAGAGAGCAGTACTTC. It encodes CASSLDGREQYF.

V usage is TRBV5-4 and J usage is TRBJ2-5; possible D gene TRBD2, 6 bases. Trimming removed 3 bases at V and 2 bases at J, with 14 bases between. The CDR3 extends over 15 amino acids. From germline, CDR1 is SGHNT and CDR2 YYREEE (reference sequence). The CDR3 DNA reads TGTGCCAGCAGCTCCTACCGGGACTCTCAAGAGACCCAGTACTTC. Encoded protein: CASSSYRDSQETQYF.

V and J are TRBV25-1 and TRBJ2-2; TRBD1 matches 9 bases. The germline V gene encodes CDR1 MGHDK and CDR2 SYGVNS. The CDR3 has 15 residues. V gave up 6 bases and J gave up 6 bases; unmatched junction bases: 8. This CDR3 reads CASRPGQGTPGELFF. CDR3 coding DNA: TGTGCCAGCAGACCGGGACAGGGAACCCCCGGGGAGCTGTTTTTT.

The V call is TRBV5-4, the J call TRBJ2-7; TRBD2 aligns across 14 bases. The CDR3 has 16 residues. CDR1 and CDR2 (germline): SGHNT, YYREEE (reference sequence). The V gene end was trimmed by 5 bases and the J gene end by 2 bases; junction bases not matched to a gene: 6. The CDR3, as DNA: TGTGCCAGCAGGGAGGGACTAGCGGGAGTCCCCTACGAGCAGTACTTC. Its translation is CASREGLAGVPYEQYF.

The chain links TRBV2 to TRBJ2-2, with D possibly being TRBD2 (6 bases). CDR3 length equals 15 residues. The V gene's germline CDR1 is SNHLY and CDR2 FYNNEI. V was clipped by 6 bases and J by 2 bases, with 13 bases between them. The CDR3 sequence is CASSAGDSNTGELFF. CDR3 coding DNA: TGTGCCAGCAGCGCCGGGGACTCAAACACCGGGGAGCTGTTTTTT.

The rearrangement uses TRBV6-5 and TRBJ1-2; perhaps TRBD1 as D (6 bases). This CDR3 has 14 amino acids. The V end lost 5 bases, the J end lost 7 bases, and 17 bases lay between the germline ends. From germline, CDR1 is MNHEY and CDR2 SVGAGI. The CDR3 DNA reads as TGTGCCAGCAGTCCCGGCGGGGGGGCTAGTGGCTACACCTTC. This codes for CASSPGGGASGYTF.

This clone was observed a few times. This CDR3 is also generated by other DNA sequences in the sample. The chain joins TRBV5-1 to TRBJ2-7, with 11 bases identical to TRBD2. Germline assignment: CDR1 SGHRS and CDR2 YFSETQ. Trimming took 4 bases from V and 0 from J; bases not matched to a gene: 3. The CDR3 is 15 amino acids. The CDR3 sequence is CASSATSGSSYEQYF. CDR3 coding DNA: TGCGCCAGCAGCGCCACTAGCGGGAGCTCCTACGAGCAGTACTTC.